These 18 T cell receptor beta chains were sequenced from one sample in a study of T cell changes during pregnancy in multiple sclerosis. Measured with immunoSEQ multiplex PCR; TCRdb has only the in-frame clones, and not every one. Among around 59,000 clones listed, around nine tenths were seen once. The sequencing used peripheral blood, collected in the third trimester of pregnancy. The origin of the receptors is a female donor in good health, enrolled as a control in a pregnancy study.

This chain links TRBV5-5 with TRBJ2-3, with TRBD1 matching over 8 bases. The germline gives CDR1 SGHKS, CDR2 YYEKEE (reference sequence). Trimming took 3 bases from V and 2 from J; bases not matched to a gene: 5. This CDR3 region has 15 residues. CDR3 nucleotides: TGTGCCAGCAGCTCGGGGGACAGGTCCACAGATACGCAGTATTTT. Translated: CASSSGDRSTDTQYF.

This clone was seen just once. This rearrangement joins TRBV7-9 to TRBJ2-6, with D possibly matching TRBD1 (5 bases). Per the germline V gene, CDR1 is SEHNR and CDR2 is FQNEAQ (reference sequence). The V gene lost 1 base and the J gene lost 4 bases, with 8 bases spanning the gap. The CDR3 consists of 15 residues. CDR3 protein: CASSLEGAGANVLTF. Here the CDR3 DNA reads TGTGCCAGCAGCTTAGAAGGGGCAGGGGCCAACGTCCTGACTTTC.

As DNA, the CDR3 is TGTGCCAGCAGTGGGGGGAGGGATACGCAGTATTTT. It encodes CASSGGRDTQYF. The chain combines TRBV2 with TRBJ2-3, with D maybe TRBD2 (6 bases). Trimming took off 4 bases at V and 6 bases at J, with 8 bases between the two ends. The V gene's germline CDR1 is SNHLY and CDR2 FYNNEI. CDR3 length: 12 residues.

The chain joins TRBV5-1 to TRBJ2-6, with D perhaps TRBD2 (7 bases). The CDR3 extends over 20 amino acids. V was pared by 4 bases and J by 0 bases, with 23 bases between. CDR1 is SGHRS, CDR2 YFSETQ, per germline. CDR3 residues: CASSAPPAGAFASGANVLTF. The CDR3 DNA reads as TGCGCCAGCAGCGCCCCCCCGGCGGGGGCTTTCGCCTCTGGGGCCAACGTCCTGACTTTC.

The CDR3 DNA reads as TGTGCCAGCAGTGGGGGGGGTAGGGATCAGCCCCAGCATTTT. It codes for CASSGGGRDQPQHF. V gene TRBV2 combines with J gene TRBJ1-5; a possible D gene is TRBD1 (5 bases). The germline CDR1 and CDR2 sequences are SNHLY and FYNNEI. V lost 4 bases and J 5 bases, leaving 12 bases between the germline ends. There are 14 residues in the CDR3.

To note about this clone: Mismatch with germline at one junction end may stem from a read error. The chain couples TRBV11-3 to TRBJ2-1; 8 bases match TRBD1. The CDR3 has 17 residues. Germline CDR1 reads SGHNT; CDR2 reads YENEEA. CDR3 nucleotides: TGTGCCAGCAGCCTAGATCCAGGACAGGGCTCCTACAATGAGCAGTTCTTC. Its protein is CASSLDPGQGSYNEQFF.

V gene TRBV7-8 combines with J gene TRBJ2-1, with a tentative D call TRBD2 (5 bases). CDR3 size: 16 residues. Trimming removed 5 bases from V and 8 bases from J, with 22 bases in between. Germline V CDR1 and CDR2: SGHVS, FQNEAQ. The CDR3 sequence: CASSLKRRGPYDEQFF. The CDR3 DNA follows: TGTGCCAGCAGCCTAAAGCGGAGAGGGCCGTATGATGAGCAGTTCTTC.

V is TRBV14 and J is TRBJ2-7, with TRBD1 identical over 7 bases. Germline-derived CDR1 and CDR2 are SGHDN and FVKESK. The CDR3 has 16 residues. V gave up 0 bases and J gave up 0 bases; unmatched junction bases: 5. The CDR3 region has the DNA TGTGCCAGCAGCCAAGATTACAGGGGACCCTCCTACGAGCAGTACTTC. Its protein product is CASSQDYRGPSYEQYF.

This clone was picked up a small number of times. The V gene is TRBV7-9, the J gene TRBJ1-1, with 9 bases lining up with TRBD1. Trimming removed 3 bases from V and 7 bases from J; junction bases left unmatched: 3. The CDR3 extends over 13 amino acids. Germline lookup yields CDR1 SEHNR and CDR2 FQNEAQ (reference sequence). CDR3 nucleotide sequence: TGTGCCAGCAGCTTGAAGGGACAGGGTGAAGCTTTCTTT. Its protein product is CASSLKGQGEAFF.

This clone appeared a single time. The chain recombines TRBV5-6 with TRBJ2-3; TRBD1 agrees at 7 bases. This CDR3 region has 16 residues. Germline V gives CDR1 SGHDT, CDR2 YYEEEE. Unmatched junction bases numbered 10, after V lost 3 bases and J lost 3 bases. The CDR3 nucleotides read TGTGCCAGCAGCTACCGACAGGGAGTAGGGACAGATACGCAGTATTTT. It specifies CASSYRQGVGTDTQYF.

The CDR3 nucleotides read TGTGCCAGCAGTGATTTTAGCTCTGGGGCCAACGTCCTGACTTTC. Encoded protein: CASSDFSSGANVLTF. The chain recombines TRBV6-1 with TRBJ2-6; no firm D call. There are 15 residues in the CDR3. V was shortened by 3 bases and J by 0 bases, with 6 bases between the two germline ends. Germline V CDR1 and CDR2: MNHNS, SASEGT.

The rearrangement joins TRBV29-1 to TRBJ1-1; TRBD1 might be the D (5 bases). CDR1 is SQVTM and CDR2 is ANQGSEA in the germline V gene. The CDR3 totals 11 residues. V gave up 6 bases and J gave up 1 base, with 6 bases separating them. The CDR3 spells CSVGQNTEAFF. CDR3 nucleotides: TGCAGCGTCGGACAGAACACTGAAGCTTTCTTT.

This clone occurred once. J is TRBJ2-5 and V is TRBV9; TRBD1 or TRBD2 may be the D gene (6 bases each). Trimming removed 4 bases at V and 1 base at J, with 17 bases between. The CDR3 has 16 amino acids. CDR1 SGDLS and CDR2 YYNGEE come from the germline V gene. CDR3 protein: CASSLGGSGTQETQYF. In DNA, the CDR3 is TGTGCCAGCAGCCTAGGGGGTAGCGGTACCCAAGAGACCCAGTACTTC.

V is TRBV6-4 and J is TRBJ2-3, with 7 bases that match TRBD1. The CDR3 is 14 amino acids. The junction had 4 bases not matched to a gene; V was cut back by 4 bases and J by 3 bases. Germline loops: CDR1 MRHNA, CDR2 SNTAGT. The CDR3 DNA sequence: TGTGCCAGCAGTGTACAACAGGGGACAGATACGCAGTATTTT. This sequence encodes CASSVQQGTDTQYF.

The rearrangement uses TRBV4-3 and TRBJ2-6; D possibly corresponds to TRBD1 (6 bases). Germline V gene data show CDR1 as LGHNA and CDR2 as YSLEER. V was pared by 0 bases and J by 1 base, with 16 bases between. The CDR3 extends over 19 amino acids. The CDR3 loop reads CASSQDMSGQLSGANVLTF. The CDR3 coding sequence is TGCGCCAGCAGCCAAGATATGTCGGGACAATTATCTGGGGCCAACGTCCTGACTTTC.

The V call is TRBV10-3, the J call TRBJ2-3; possible D gene TRBD1, 5 bases. CDR1 is ENHRY, CDR2 SYGVKD, per germline. CDR3 length equals 14 residues. The V gene lost 7 bases and the J gene lost 0 bases, with 11 bases spanning the gap. The CDR3 is CAINRQTSTDTQYF. The CDR3 DNA sequence: TGTGCCATCAATCGACAGACCAGCACAGATACGCAGTATTTT.

The chain is built from TRBV27 and TRBJ1-2; 8 bases are shared with TRBD1. CDR3 size: 14 residues. V was clipped by 6 bases and J by 7 bases; unmatched bases: 10. Germline CDR1 is MNHEY and CDR2 is SMNVEV (reference sequence). The DNA for the CDR3 is TGTGCCAGCAGACCCTCAGGGGGCCGGGTTGGCTACACCTTC. Amino acids: CASRPSGGRVGYTF.

The CDR3 region has the DNA TGTGCCAGCAGCTCACTAGGGGGTAATGAAAAACTGTTTTTT. It yields the protein CASSSLGGNEKLFF. The chain combines TRBV11-2 with TRBJ1-4; D is possibly TRBD1 (6 bases). The ends were cut back, 4 bases at V and 4 bases at J, with 10 bases in the middle. Germline V lookup: CDR1 SGHAT, CDR2 FQNNGV. This CDR3 is 14 amino acids long. The complete variable domain, with remaining parts taken from reference TRBV11-2 and TRBJ1-4, reads EAGVAQSPRYKIIEKRQSVAFWCNPISGHATLYWYQQILGQGPKLLIQFQNNGVVDDSQLPKDRFSAERLKGVDSTLKIQPAKLEDSAVYLCASSSLGGNEKLFFGSGTQLSVL.